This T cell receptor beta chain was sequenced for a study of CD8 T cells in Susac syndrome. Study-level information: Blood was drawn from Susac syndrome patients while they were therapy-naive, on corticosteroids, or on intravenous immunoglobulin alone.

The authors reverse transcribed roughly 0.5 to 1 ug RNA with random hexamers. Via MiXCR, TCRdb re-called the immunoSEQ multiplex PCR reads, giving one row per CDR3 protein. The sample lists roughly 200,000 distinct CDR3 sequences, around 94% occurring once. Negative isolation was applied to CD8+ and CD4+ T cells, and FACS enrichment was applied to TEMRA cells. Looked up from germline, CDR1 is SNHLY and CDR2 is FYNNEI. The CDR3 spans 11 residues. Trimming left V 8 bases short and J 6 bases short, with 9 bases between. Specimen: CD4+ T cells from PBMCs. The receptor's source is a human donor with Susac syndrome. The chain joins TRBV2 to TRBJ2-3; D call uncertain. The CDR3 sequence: CASSFGDTQYF. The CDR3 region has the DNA TGTGCCAGCTCCTTCGGGGATACGCAGTATTTT. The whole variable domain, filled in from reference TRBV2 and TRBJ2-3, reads EPEVTQTPSHQVTQMGQEVILRCVPISNHLYFYWYRQILGQKVEFLVSFYNNEISEKSEIFDDQFSVERPDGSNFTLKIRSTKLEDSAMYFCASSFGDTQYFGPGTRLTVL.